This T cell receptor beta chain is drawn from a study of T cell changes during pregnancy in multiple sclerosis. Assay used: immunoSEQ multiplex PCR; TCRdb lists only in-frame clones, some missing. The sample includes roughly 41,000 clones, roughly 94% of them seen just once. The J segment lost 5 bases and the V segment lost 2 bases, leaving 12 bases of the junction unmatched. The germline V gene encodes CDR1 LNHDA and CDR2 SQIVND (reference sequence). This CDR3 comprises 17 residues. This sequence originates from a female donor with multiple sclerosis, enrolled in a pregnancy study. The V call is TRBV19, the J call TRBJ1-2; TRBD1 matches at 9 bases. The material was peripheral blood, obtained in the third trimester of pregnancy. CDR3 bases: TGTGCCAGTAGTATATCACAGGGGGCGCGTCGAGGATATGGCTACACCTTC. It translates to CASSISQGARRGYGYTF.